The entry below gives a single T cell receptor (beta chain) sequence along with its context. Its cognate antigen is unknown. Using its own MiXCR run on the RT-PCR reads, TCRdb lists one record per CDR3 protein. Among 500,000 to 600,000 distinct CDR3 sequences listed, approximately 7.6% were seen once. The data originate from a study of response to subunit inactivated influenza vaccine. Study outcomes and limitations: Every seasonal influenza vaccination brings in few new T cells, the authors suggested.

CDR3 size: 12 residues. Germline CDR1 reads KGHDR; CDR2 reads SFDVKD. Sequences were derived from PBMCs from blood, sampled less than 25 months after vaccination. V gene TRBV24-1 combines with J gene TRBJ2-7; weak D call: TRBD2 (5 bases). This TCR was sampled from a man aged 50 to 69 who received an inactivated influenza vaccine. The CDR3 reads CVRTHSSYEQYF. CDR3 bases: TGTGTTCGGACTCACAGCTCCTACGAGCAGTACTTC.